Listed below are T cell receptor beta chains from one sample, sequenced in a study of shared clonotypes between healthy human individuals. Only in-frame clones appear in the TCRdb table, and some are missing; sequencing was by immunoSEQ multiplex PCR. The sample holds fewer than 600,000 clones, roughly 79% seen once. Sequences were obtained from PBMCs. Source of these receptors: a woman between 40 and 50 years old in good health. Some clones in this sample may be carry-over from other donors' samples. Both conserved end residues are part of each CDR3. Not all rows give a size; the values are once, few, many and, for expanded clones, a class.

v_call	clone_size	j_call	cdr3_aa
TRBV9	-	TRBJ2-1	CASSVVSLAGYNEQFF
TRBV7-2	once	TRBJ1-2	CASSFMVVGGQDSYGYTF
TRBV27	-	TRBJ2-7	CASSLSRQIHEQYF
TRBV5-1	-	TRBJ1-1	CASSLGPSGTGPFF
TRBV7-2	-	TRBJ2-1	CASSLTSHNNEQFF
TRBV2	-	TRBJ1-1	CASSVVNTEAFF
TRBV7-3	-	TRBJ2-3	CASSLQGARPDTQYF
TRBV5-1	-	TRBJ1-1	CASSPDRGRTFF
TRBV7-8	-	TRBJ2-1	CASSLIGGRGYNEQFF
TRBV5-6	-	TRBJ2-5	CASSYGTGSGETQYF
TRBV10-3	-	TRBJ1-2	CAISGDRGRNDWYTF
TRBV7-2	-	TRBJ1-4	CASSLEGQQLFF
TRBV15	-	TRBJ1-3	CATSRDLQGRNTIYF
TRBV6-6	-	TRBJ2-7	CASRAGPYEQYF
TRBV5-1	-	TRBJ2-5	CASSLEIARGEETQYF
TRBV7-9	-	TRBJ2-3	CASSPGTLRTDTQYF
TRBV6-5	-	TRBJ1-1	CASSYPNTEAFF
TRBV27	-	TRBJ2-7	CASSFAQGADVALAGGPGEQYF
TRBV27	once	TRBJ2-7	CASQSSPRKEQYF
TRBV28	-	TRBJ1-1	CASSPAPGRGEAFF
TRBV5-5	-	TRBJ2-7	CASSLVAVPSYEQYF
TRBV7-2	-	TRBJ2-3	CASSLGSGIGDTQYF
TRBV9	-	TRBJ1-1	CASSVDQGNTEAFF
TRBV27	once	TRBJ2-1	CASSSGRGHNEQFF
TRBV5-4	-	TRBJ2-1	CASSSGTSGGVYNEQFF
TRBV29-1	-	TRBJ2-3	CSALASGRADTQYF